This record covers a single T cell receptor (beta chain). Its antigen has not been determined. Base-call qualities are not available, and no considerably larger clone is one nucleotide away. The data stem from a study of blood T cell repertoires in COVID-19 (dated by TCRdb to between 2020 and 2021). For the wider study: Collaborator samples came from the United States, Italy and Spain and covered acute and convalescent phases of COVID-19. Where available, HLA class I and class II types were taken from metadata supplied by the sample provider and were not determined by assay-based typing. The dataset comprised deeply sampled blood TCRbeta repertoires from subjects exposed to, actively infected with, or recovered from COVID-19. The repertoires were released in a freely available public database meant as a resource for research on the immune response to SARS-CoV-2. The prospective study material was composed of cDNA or gDNA derived from T cells, B-cell-depleted T cells, or PBMCs. A de-identified subject ID, COVID-19 status, age in years and sex were almost always included in the sample metadata. Samples came from the ongoing ImmuneRACE study (first 160 participants) plus 1,254 subjects from 6 global collaborators.

Participants in the prospective study were aged roughly 18 to 100 years, lived in approximately 26 United States geographic areas, and enrolled through a virtual design. To assign participants to cohorts, the prospective study relied on clinical history that participants themselves reported in a screening survey and a study questionnaire. Recovered participants in ImmuneRACE Cohort 3 were defined by two consecutive negative NP/OP PCR tests, clearance by a healthcare professional, or resolution of symptoms. Each participant in the prospective study had whole blood, serum and a nasopharyngeal or oropharyngeal swab collected by mobile phlebotomists. Over a roughly 2-month period, participants in the prospective study had the option of providing additional blood draws and questionnaires. Prospective study blood samples were shipped either frozen or at room temperature before DNA extraction. TCRbeta CDR3 regions were amplified from genomic DNA by means of the immunoSEQ Assay, a bias-controlled multiplex PCR. The authors' analysis ran thus. The number of nucleated cells in each sample was estimated from the amplification of reference gene primers within the assay. To quantify the absolute abundance of each unique TCRbeta CDR3 rearrangement, sequence reads were collapsed and filtered. For each sample, productive Simpson clonality was calculated by taking the square root of Simpson's diversity index across productive rearrangements. Imported from immuneACCESS, the table was reduced by TCRdb to in-frame sequences with V and J called. These copies leave out some clones; in studies compared against another copy, an unresolved V gene accounts for under half, and the cause of the remainder is not known. The V and J calls and the clone size are those of that table, but D and trimming were determined from the DNA. Present in this sample are under 200,000 clones, about 80% of which were seen just once. The ten largest account for 7.3% of the sample.

Trimming leaves V shorter by 0 bases and J shorter by 2 bases, with the junction holding 8 bases beyond the gene matches. The CDR1 and CDR2 encoded by the germline V gene are SGHRS and YFSETQ. Taken from cysteine to phenylalanine, the CDR3 has 19 residues. Solely the CDR3 DNA is kept, with 57 bases framed from the first base. Overall results and qualifications from the work: The quantity of clinical and demographic metadata differed by source and by participant and was supplied without curation.

The sequence was collected from a man in his forties or fifties who had recovered from COVID-19. The chain is made from TRBV5-1 and TRBJ2-6, with 10 bases in between that match TRBD1. The material sequenced was PBMCs or T cells enriched from blood (not recorded which). The CDR3 reads CASSLVPGQGSAGANVLTF. DNA sequence: TGCGCCAGCAGCTTGGTGCCGGGACAGGGGTCGGCTGGGGCCAACGTCCTGACTTTC.